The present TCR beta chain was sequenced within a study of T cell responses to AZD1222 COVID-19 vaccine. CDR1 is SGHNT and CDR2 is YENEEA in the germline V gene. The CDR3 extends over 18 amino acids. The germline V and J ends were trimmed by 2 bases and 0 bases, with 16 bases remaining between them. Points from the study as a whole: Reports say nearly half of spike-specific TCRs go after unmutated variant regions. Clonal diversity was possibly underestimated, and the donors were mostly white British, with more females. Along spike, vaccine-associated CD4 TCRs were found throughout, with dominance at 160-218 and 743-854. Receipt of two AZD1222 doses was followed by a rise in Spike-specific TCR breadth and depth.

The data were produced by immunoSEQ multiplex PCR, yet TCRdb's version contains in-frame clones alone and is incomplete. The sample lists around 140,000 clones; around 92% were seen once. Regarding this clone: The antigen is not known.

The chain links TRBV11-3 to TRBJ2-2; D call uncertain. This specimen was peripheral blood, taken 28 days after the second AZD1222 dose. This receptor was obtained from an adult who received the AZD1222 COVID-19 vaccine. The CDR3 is CASSLRRFLEPNTGELFF. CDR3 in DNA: TGTGCCAGCAGCTTAAGACGCTTTCTAGAGCCGAACACCGGGGAGCTGTTTTTT.